The 9 T cell receptor beta chains reported below all come from one sample, sequenced in a study of T cell changes during pregnancy in multiple sclerosis. TCRdb's table, derived via immunoSEQ multiplex PCR, lists solely in-frame clones and lacks some. The data contain around 23,000 clones, about 88% of them singletons. The specimen was CD8+ T cells from peripheral blood mononuclear cells, collected in the third trimester of pregnancy. Every receptor here comes from a female donor in good health, enrolled as a control in a pregnancy study.

CDR3 bases: TGTGCCAGCTCTCCCGAGCGCCTTGGATGGGAGACCCAGTACTTC. Its translation is CASSPERLGWETQYF. The V and J genes are TRBV18 and TRBJ2-5; D remains ambiguous. The CDR3 is 15 amino acids. Per germline, CDR1 KGHSH and CDR2 LQKENI. V was shortened by 6 bases and J by 5 bases, with 19 bases between the two germline ends.

This chain joins TRBV4-1 and TRBJ2-5; weak D call: TRBD1 (6 bases). With 0 bases removed from V and 7 bases from J, the gap between germline ends came to 15 bases. Germline CDR1 is MGHRA and CDR2 is YSYEKL. CDR3 length: 15 amino acids. DNA of the CDR3: TGCGCCAGCAGCCAAGATCGCGCAGAAGGGGGGACCCAGTACTTC. This codes for CASSQDRAEGGTQYF.

The V call is TRBV27, the J call TRBJ2-5; 8 positions match TRBD1. The CDR3 totals 13 residues. The V and J ends lost 5 bases and 3 bases, in that order; junction bases with no gene match: 2. Germline CDR1 and CDR2: MNHEY and SMNVEV (reference sequence). The CDR3 protein is CASSTTGEETQYF. CDR3 nucleotide sequence: TGTGCCAGCAGTACGACAGGGGAAGAGACCCAGTACTTC.

The genes are TRBV15 and TRBJ2-7; 8 bases align to TRBD1. Trimming cost V 1 base and J 5 bases; bases outside gene matches: 4. This CDR3 comprises 14 residues. Germline-derived CDR1 and CDR2 are LNHNV and YYDKDF (reference sequence). CDR3 amino acids: CATSRGTGSHEQYF. The CDR3, as DNA: TGTGCCACCAGCAGAGGGACAGGGAGCCACGAGCAGTACTTC. The full variable domain, completed using reference TRBV15 and TRBJ2-7, is DAMVIQNPRYQVTQFGKPVTLSCSQTLNHNVMYWYQQKSSQAPKLLFHYYDKDFNNEADTPDNFQSRRPNTSFCFLDIRSPGLGDTAMYLCATSRGTGSHEQYFGPGTRLTVT.

The chain employs TRBV15 and TRBJ2-7; D might be TRBD2 (5 bases). Germline CDR1 and CDR2: LNHNV and YYDKDF (reference sequence). Between the trimmed V and J ends, which lost 0 bases and 3 bases, there was a span of 12 bases. CDR3 size: 15 residues. The CDR3 DNA is TGTGCCACCAGCAGAGATGAACTAGGAGGCTACGAGCAGTACTTC. It codes for CATSRDELGGYEQYF.

The chain carries TRBV7-9 and TRBJ2-3, with 9 bases aligning to TRBD2. The germline CDR1 and CDR2 sequences are SEHNR and FQNEAQ (reference sequence). This CDR3 spans 16 amino acids. The junction had 9 bases not matched to a gene; V was cut back by 5 bases and J by 3 bases. The CDR3 DNA is TGTGCCAGCAGCCCGCGGGGGGGCCGAGGGACAGATACGCAGTATTTT. It specifies CASSPRGGRGTDTQYF.

V is TRBV5-1 and J is TRBJ2-3; 8 nucleotides match TRBD2. CDR3 length equals 20 residues. Germline CDR1 and CDR2: SGHRS and YFSETQ. J gave up 0 bases and V 1 base, and 16 bases lay outside the gene matches. CDR3 protein: CASSLRFMSGGVGSTDTQYF. CDR3 DNA: TGCGCCAGCAGCTTGAGGTTTATGAGCGGGGGCGTTGGTAGCACAGATACGCAGTATTTT.

This sequence joins TRBV27 and TRBJ1-5; TRBD1 is a possible D gene (5 bases). V dropped 2 bases and J dropped 5 bases, with 13 bases sitting between them. This CDR3 is 15 amino acids long. CDR1 and CDR2 (germline): MNHEY, SMNVEV (reference sequence). CDR3 nucleotides: TGTGCCAGCAGTTTAATTCAGGGCGACGATCAGCCCCAGCATTTT. As protein: CASSLIQGDDQPQHF.

This clone was seen just once. The chain carries TRBV30 and TRBJ2-4, with 7 bases aligning to TRBD2. CDR1 and CDR2 from the germline V gene are GTSNPN and SVGIG (reference sequence). Losses at the gene ends were 0 bases for V and 8 bases for J; bases not matched to a gene: 7. This CDR3 is built from 14 residues. CDR3: CAWSVPGGWYIQYF. In DNA, the CDR3 is TGTGCCTGGAGTGTACCCGGGGGGTGGTACATTCAGTACTTC.